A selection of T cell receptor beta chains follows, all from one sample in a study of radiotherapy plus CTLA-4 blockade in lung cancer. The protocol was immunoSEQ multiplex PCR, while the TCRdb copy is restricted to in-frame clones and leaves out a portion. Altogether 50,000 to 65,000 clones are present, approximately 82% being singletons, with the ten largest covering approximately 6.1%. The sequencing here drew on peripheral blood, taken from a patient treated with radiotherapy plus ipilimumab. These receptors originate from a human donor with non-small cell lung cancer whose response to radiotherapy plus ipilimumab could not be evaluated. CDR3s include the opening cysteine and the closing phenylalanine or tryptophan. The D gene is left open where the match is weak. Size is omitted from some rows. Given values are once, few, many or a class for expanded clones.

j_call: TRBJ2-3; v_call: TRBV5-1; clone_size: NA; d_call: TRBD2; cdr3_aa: CASSRWTSGNHNTQYF; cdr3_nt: TGCGCCAGCAGCCGATGGACTAGCGGGAATCATAATACGCAGTATTTT
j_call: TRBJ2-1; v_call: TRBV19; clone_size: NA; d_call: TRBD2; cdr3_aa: CASSIALALVNEQFF; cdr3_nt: TGTGCCAGTAGTATAGCACTAGCGTTGGTCAATGAGCAGTTCTTC
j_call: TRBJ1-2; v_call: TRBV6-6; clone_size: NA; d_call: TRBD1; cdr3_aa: CASSNDRGTGYTF; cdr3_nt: TGTGCCAGCAGCAACGACAGGGGCACTGGCTACACCTTC
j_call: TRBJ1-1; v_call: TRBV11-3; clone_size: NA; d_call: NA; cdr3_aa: CASSLEGRVDTEAFF; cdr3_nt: TGTGCCAGCAGCTTAGAGGGGAGGGTGGACACTGAAGCTTTCTTT
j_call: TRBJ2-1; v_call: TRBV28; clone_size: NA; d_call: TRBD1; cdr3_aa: CASSKWDRANEQFF; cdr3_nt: TGTGCCAGCAGTAAGTGGGACAGGGCAAATGAGCAGTTCTTC
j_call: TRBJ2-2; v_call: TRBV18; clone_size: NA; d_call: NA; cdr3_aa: CASSPPSLDPATGELFF; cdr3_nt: TGTGCCAGCTCACCGCCTAGCTTAGATCCCGCCACCGGGGAGCTGTTTTTT
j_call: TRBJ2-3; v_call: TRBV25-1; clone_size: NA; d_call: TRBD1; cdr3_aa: CASSPTGGGRDTQYF; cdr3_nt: TGTGCCAGCAGTCCTACAGGGGGTGGTAGAGATACGCAGTATTTT
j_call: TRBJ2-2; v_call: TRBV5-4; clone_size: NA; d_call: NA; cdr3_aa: CASSLEAGWSNTGELFF; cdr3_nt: TGTGCCAGCAGCTTGGAGGCAGGGTGGTCGAACACCGGGGAGCTGTTTTTT
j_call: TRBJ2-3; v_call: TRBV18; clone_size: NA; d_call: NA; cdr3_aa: CASSPPGGQGSGDTQYF; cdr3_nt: TGTGCCAGCTCACCACCGGGGGGGCAGGGCTCCGGAGATACGCAGTATTTT
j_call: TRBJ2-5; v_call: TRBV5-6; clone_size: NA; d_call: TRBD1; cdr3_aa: CASSLRPGGVETQYF; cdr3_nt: TGTGCCAGCAGCTTGAGGCCAGGGGGCGTTGAGACCCAGTACTTC
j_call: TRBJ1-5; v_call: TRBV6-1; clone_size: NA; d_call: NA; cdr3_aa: CASSPSRLSNQPQHF; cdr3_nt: TGTGCCAGCAGCCCCTCCCGACTTAGCAATCAGCCCCAGCATTTT
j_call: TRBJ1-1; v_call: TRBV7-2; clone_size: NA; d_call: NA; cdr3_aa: CASSFTGEPNTEAFF; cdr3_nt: TGTGCCAGCAGCTTCACGGGGGAGCCGAACACTGAAGCTTTCTTT
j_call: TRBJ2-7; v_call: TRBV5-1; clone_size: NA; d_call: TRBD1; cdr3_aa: CASSLSGTASYEQYF; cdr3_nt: TGCGCCAGCAGCCTATCCGGGACAGCGAGCTACGAGCAGTACTTC
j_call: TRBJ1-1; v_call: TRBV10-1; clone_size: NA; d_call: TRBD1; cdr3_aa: CASSYDRATEAFF; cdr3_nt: TGCGCCAGCAGTTACGACAGGGCTACTGAAGCTTTCTTT
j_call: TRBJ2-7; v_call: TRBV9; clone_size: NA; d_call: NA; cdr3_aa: CASSVASGHYEQYF; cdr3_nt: TGTGCCAGCAGCGTAGCTTCAGGCCACTACGAGCAGTACTTC
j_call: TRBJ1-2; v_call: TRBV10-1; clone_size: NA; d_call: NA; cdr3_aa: CASSRDTNYGYTF; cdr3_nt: TGCGCCAGCAGCCGGGACACTAACTATGGCTACACCTTC
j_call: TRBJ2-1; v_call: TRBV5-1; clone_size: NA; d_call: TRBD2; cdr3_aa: CASRAGNNEQFF; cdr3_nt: TGCGCCAGCAGAGCGGGAAATAATGAGCAGTTCTTC
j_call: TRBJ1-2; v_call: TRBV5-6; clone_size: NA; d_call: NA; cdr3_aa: CASSLERTANYGYTF; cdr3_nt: TGTGCCAGCAGCTTGGAGAGGACAGCTAACTATGGCTACACCTTC
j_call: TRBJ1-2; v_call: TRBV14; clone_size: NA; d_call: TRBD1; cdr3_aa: CASSARTGSQVYGYTF; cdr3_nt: TGTGCCAGCAGCGCCCGGACAGGGTCGCAAGTCTATGGCTACACCTTC
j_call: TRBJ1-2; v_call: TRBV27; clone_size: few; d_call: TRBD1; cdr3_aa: CASSLGQGEVGYTF; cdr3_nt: TGTGCCAGCAGTCTAGGACAGGGAGAGGTGGGCTACACCTTC
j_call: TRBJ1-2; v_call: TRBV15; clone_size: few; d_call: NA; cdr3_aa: CATSSRNYGYTF; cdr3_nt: TGTGCCACCAGCAGCCGTAACTATGGCTACACCTTC
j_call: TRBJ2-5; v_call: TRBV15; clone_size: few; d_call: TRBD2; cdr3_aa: CATSRDSWASGIQETQYF; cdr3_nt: TGTGCCACCAGCAGAGATTCCTGGGCTAGCGGGATCCAAGAGACCCAGTACTTC
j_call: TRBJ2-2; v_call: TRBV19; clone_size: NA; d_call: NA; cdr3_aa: CASKARGNTGELFF; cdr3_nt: TGTGCCAGTAAGGCCAGGGGAAACACCGGGGAGCTGTTTTTT
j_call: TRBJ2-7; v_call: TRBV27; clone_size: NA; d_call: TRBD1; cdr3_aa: CASSPHTGQAFGSSYEQYF; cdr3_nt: TGTGCCAGCAGTCCACATACGGGACAGGCCTTTGGGAGCTCCTACGAGCAGTACTTC
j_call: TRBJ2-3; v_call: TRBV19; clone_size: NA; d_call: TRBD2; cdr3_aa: CASSLLAGGLSGHTDTQYF; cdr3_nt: TGTGCCAGTAGTTTACTAGCGGGGGGGCTATCGGGGCACACAGATACGCAGTATTTT
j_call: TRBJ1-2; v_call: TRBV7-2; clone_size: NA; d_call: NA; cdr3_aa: CASSPARANYGYTF; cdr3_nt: TGTGCCAGCAGCCCAGCGAGAGCCAACTATGGCTACACCTTC
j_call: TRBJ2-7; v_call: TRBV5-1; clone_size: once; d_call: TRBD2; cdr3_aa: CASSEGLDYEQYF; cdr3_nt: TGCGCCAGCAGCGAGGGACTAGACTACGAGCAGTACTTC
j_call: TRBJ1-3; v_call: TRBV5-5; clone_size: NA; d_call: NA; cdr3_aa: CASSLVGAESSGNTIYF; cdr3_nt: TGTGCCAGCAGCTTGGTAGGGGCCGAGAGCTCTGGAAACACCATATATTTT
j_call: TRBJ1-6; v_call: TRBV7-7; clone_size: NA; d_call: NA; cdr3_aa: CASSLGQDNSPLHF; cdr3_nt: TGTGCCAGCAGCTTAGGACAGGATAATTCACCCCTCCACTTT